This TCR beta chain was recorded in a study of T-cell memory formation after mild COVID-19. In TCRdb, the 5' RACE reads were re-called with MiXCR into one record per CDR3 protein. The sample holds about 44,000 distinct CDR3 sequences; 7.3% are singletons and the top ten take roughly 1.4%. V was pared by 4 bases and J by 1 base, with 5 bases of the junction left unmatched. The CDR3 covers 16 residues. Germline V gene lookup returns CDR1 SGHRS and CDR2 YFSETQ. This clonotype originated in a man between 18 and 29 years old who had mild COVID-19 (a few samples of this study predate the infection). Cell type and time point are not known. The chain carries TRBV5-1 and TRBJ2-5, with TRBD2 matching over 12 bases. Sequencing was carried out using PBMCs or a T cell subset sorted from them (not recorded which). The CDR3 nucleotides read TGCGCCAGCAGCACCCGGACTAGCGGGACCCAAGAGACCCAGTACTTC. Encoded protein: CASSTRTSGTQETQYF. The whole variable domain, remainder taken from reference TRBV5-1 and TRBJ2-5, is KAGVTQTPRYLIKTRGQQVTLSCSPISGHRSVSWYQQTPGQGLQFLFEYFSETQRNKGNFPGRFSGRQFSNSRSEMNVSTLELGDSALYLCASSTRTSGTQETQYFGPGTRLLVL.